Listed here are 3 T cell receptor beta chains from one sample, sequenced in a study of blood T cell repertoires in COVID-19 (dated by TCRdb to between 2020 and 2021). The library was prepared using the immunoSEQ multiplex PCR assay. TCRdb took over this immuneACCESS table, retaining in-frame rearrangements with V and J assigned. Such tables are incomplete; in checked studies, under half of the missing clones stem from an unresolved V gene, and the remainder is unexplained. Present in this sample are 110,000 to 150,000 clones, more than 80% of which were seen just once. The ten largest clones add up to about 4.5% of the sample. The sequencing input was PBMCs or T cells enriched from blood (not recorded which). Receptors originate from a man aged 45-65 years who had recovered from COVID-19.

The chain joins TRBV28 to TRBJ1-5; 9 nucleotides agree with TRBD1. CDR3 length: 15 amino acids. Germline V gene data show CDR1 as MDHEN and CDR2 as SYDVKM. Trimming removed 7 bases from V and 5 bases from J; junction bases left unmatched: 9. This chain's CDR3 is CASTPLTGGYQPQHF. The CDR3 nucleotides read TGTGCCAGCACCCCCCTGACAGGGGGATATCAGCCCCAGCATTTT.

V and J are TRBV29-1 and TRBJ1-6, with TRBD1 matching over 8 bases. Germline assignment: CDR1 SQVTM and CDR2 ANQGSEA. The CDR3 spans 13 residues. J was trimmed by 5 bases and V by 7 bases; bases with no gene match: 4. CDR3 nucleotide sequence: TGCAGCGCTCAGACAGGGGATAATTCACCCCTCCACTTT. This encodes CSAQTGDNSPLHF.

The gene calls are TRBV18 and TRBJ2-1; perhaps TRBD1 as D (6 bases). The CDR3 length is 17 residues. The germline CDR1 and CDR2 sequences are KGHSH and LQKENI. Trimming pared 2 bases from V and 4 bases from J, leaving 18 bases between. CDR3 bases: TGTGCCAGCTCACCAGCGAAACGAGGGACAACATACAATGAGCAGTTCTTC. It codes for CASSPAKRGTTYNEQFF.